This T cell receptor (beta chain) was found in a study of T cell responses to AZD1222 COVID-19 vaccine. Study summary: Second doses that came at about 4 or about 12 weeks were put together. Study-wide results and limits: Following two doses of AZD1222, Spike-specific TCR breadth and depth rose. Researchers took repertoire samples only after the peak T cell response had come.

This clone has a single count. Its antigen is unidentified. Germline V gives CDR1 KGHSH, CDR2 LQKENI. The V end lost 3 bases, the J end lost 14 bases, and 17 bases lay between the germline ends. The length of the CDR3 is 14 residues. The repertoire was sequenced with immunoSEQ multiplex PCR; TCRdb's copy has only in-frame clones and lacks some. The sample lists about 130,000 clones; 80% to 90% were seen once. The TCR sequence derives from an adult in good health. Source: peripheral blood, taken on day 0 of AZD1222 vaccination. The rearrangement joins TRBV18 to TRBJ1-6; D unresolved. The CDR3 region is CASSPPAPALSLHF. The CDR3, as DNA: TGTGCCAGCTCACCCCCGGCCCCGGCCCTGTCCCTCCACTTT.